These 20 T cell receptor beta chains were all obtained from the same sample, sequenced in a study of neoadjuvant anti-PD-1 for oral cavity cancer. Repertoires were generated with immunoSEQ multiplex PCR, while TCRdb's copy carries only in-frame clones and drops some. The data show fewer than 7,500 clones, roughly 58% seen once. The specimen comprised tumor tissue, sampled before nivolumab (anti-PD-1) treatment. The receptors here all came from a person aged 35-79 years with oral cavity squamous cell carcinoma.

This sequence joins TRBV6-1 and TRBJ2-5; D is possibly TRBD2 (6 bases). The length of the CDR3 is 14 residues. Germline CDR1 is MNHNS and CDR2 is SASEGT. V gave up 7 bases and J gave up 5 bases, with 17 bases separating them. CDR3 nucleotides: TGTGCCAGCAAGCGGTCGGAGGGTCGGGAGACCCAGTACTTC. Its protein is CASKRSEGRETQYF.

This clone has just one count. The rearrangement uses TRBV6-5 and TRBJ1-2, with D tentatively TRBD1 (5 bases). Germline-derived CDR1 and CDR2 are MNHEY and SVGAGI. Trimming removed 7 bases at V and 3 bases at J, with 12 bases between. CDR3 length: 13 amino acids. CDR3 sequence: CASNPARDYGYTF. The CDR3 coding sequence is TGTGCCAGCAATCCGGCCAGGGACTATGGCTACACCTTC.

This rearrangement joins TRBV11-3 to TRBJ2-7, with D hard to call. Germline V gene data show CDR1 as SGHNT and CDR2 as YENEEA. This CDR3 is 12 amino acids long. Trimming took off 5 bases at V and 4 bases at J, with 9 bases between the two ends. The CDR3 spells CASSKRKYEQYF. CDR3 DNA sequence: TGTGCCAGCAGCAAAAGAAAATACGAGCAGTACTTC.

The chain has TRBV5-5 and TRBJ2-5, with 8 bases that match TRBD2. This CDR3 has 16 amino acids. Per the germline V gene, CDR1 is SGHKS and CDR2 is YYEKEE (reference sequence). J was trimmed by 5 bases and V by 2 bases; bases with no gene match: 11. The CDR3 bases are TGTGCCAGCAGCTTCGGGGGGGCGGGCACTAGGGAGACCCAGTACTTC. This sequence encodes CASSFGGAGTRETQYF. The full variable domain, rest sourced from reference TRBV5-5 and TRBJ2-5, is DAGVTQSPTHLIKTRGQQVTLRCSPISGHKSVSWYQQVLGQGPQFIFQYYEKEERGRGNFPDRFSARQFPNYSSELNVNALLLGDSALYLCASSFGGAGTRETQYFGPGTRLLVL.

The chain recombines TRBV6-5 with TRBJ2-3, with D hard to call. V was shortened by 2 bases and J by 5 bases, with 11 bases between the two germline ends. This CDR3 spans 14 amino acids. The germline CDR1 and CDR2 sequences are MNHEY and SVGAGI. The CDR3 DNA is TGTGCCAGCAGTTACAACGCGGCTCAAGATACGCAGTATTTT. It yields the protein CASSYNAAQDTQYF.

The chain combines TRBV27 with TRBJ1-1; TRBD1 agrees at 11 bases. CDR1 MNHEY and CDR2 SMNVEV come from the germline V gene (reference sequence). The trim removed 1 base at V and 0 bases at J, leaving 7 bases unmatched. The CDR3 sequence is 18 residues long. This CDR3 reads CASSLFRTGGRMNTEAFF. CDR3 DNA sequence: TGTGCCAGCAGTTTATTTAGGACAGGGGGCAGAATGAACACTGAAGCTTTCTTT.

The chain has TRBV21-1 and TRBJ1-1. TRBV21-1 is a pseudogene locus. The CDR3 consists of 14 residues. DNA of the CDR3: TGTGCCAGCAGCTTAAGGGGGGGGGACACTGAAGCTTTCTTT. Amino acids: CASSLRGGDTEAFF.

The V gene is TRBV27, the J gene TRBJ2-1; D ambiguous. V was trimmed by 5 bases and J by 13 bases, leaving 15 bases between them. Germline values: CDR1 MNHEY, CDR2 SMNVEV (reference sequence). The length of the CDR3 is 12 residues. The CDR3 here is CASSPTPAVQFF. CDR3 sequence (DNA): TGTGCCAGCAGTCCTACTCCGGCGGTCCAGTTCTTC.

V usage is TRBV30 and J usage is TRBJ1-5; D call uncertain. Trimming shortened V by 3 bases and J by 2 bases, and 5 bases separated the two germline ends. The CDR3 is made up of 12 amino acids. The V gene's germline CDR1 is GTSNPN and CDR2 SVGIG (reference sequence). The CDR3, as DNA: TGTGCCTGGAGCCAGGGCAATCAGCCCCAGCATTTT. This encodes CAWSQGNQPQHF.

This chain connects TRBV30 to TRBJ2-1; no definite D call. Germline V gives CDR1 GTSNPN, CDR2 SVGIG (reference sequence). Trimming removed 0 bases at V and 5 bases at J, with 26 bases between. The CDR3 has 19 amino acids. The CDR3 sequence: CAWSVSAREALGRDNEQFF. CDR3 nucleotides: TGTGCCTGGAGTGTTTCGGCCCGCGAGGCCCTCGGCCGTGACAATGAGCAGTTCTTC.

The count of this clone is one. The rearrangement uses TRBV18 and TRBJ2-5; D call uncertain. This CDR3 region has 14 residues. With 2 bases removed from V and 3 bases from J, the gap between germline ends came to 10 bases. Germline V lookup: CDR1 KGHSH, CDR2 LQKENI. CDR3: CASSPSTVEETQYF. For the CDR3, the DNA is TGTGCCAGCTCACCAAGTACTGTTGAAGAGACCCAGTACTTC.

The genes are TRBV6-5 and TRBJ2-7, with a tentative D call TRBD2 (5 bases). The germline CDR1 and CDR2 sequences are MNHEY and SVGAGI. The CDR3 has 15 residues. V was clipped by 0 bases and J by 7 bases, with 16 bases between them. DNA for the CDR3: TGTGCCAGCAGTTACTCCTACTCGGCGGGTGCTGAGCAGTACTTC. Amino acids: CASSYSYSAGAEQYF.

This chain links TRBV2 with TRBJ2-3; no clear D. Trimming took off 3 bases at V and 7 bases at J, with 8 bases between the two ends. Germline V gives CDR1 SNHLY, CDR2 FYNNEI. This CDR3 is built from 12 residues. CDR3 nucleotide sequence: TGTGCCAGCAGTGATGACTCACATACGCAGTATTTT. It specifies CASSDDSHTQYF. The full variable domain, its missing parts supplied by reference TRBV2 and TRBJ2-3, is EPEVTQTPSHQVTQMGQEVILRCVPISNHLYFYWYRQILGQKVEFLVSFYNNEISEKSEIFDDQFSVERPDGSNFTLKIRSTKLEDSAMYFCASSDDSHTQYFGPGTRLTVL.

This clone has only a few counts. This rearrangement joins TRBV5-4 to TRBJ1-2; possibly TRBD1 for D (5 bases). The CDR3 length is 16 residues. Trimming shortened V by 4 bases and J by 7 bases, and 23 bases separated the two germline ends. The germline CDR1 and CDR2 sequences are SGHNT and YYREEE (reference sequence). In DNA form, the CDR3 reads TGTGCCAGCAGCCGCGCGATCCTATCAGGGAGGGGTGGCTACACCTTC. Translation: CASSRAILSGRGGYTF.

DNA of the CDR3: TGTGCCAGCAGCGCCGACAGGGGGCTGAGCGAGCAGTACTTC. Translating gives CASSADRGLSEQYF. This chain connects TRBV7-8 to TRBJ2-7; 10 bases line up with TRBD1. The length of the CDR3 is 14 residues. J lost 6 bases, V lost 5 bases, and 7 bases had no gene match. CDR1 SGHVS and CDR2 FQNEAQ come from the germline V gene.

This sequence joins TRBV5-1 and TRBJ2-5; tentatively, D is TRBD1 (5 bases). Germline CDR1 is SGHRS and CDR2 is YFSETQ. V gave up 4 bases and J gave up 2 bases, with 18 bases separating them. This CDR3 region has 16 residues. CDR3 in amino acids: CASSQGSWALQETQYF. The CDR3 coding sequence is TGCGCCAGCAGCCAGGGTTCCTGGGCTCTACAAGAGACCCAGTACTTC.

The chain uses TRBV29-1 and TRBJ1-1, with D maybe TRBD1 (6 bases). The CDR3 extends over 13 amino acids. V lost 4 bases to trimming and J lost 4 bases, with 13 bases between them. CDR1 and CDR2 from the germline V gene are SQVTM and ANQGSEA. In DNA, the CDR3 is TGCAGCGTTGTGCAGGGGCTAACCACTGAAGCTTTCTTT. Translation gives CSVVQGLTTEAFF. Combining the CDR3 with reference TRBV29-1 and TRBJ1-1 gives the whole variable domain SAVISQKPSRDICQRGTSLTIQCQVDSQVTMMFWYRQQPGQSLTLIATANQGSEATYESGFVIDKFPISRPNLTFSTLTVSNMSPEDSSIYLCSVVQGLTTEAFFGQGTRLTVV.

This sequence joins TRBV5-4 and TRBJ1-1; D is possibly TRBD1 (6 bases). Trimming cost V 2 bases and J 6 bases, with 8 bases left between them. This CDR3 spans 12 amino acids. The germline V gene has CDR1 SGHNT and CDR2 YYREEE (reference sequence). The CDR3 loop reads CASSFQGSEAFF. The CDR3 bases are TGTGCCAGCAGCTTCCAGGGGTCTGAAGCTTTCTTT.

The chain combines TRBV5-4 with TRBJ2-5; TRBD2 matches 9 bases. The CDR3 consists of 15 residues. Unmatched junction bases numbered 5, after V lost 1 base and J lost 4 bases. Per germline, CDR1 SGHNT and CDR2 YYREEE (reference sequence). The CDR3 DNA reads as TGTGCCAGCAGCTTGCTAGCGGGGATTGGAGAGACCCAGTACTTC. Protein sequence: CASSLLAGIGETQYF.

Here the CDR3 reads CASSGTENQPQHF. The CDR3 nucleotides are TGTGCCAGCTCAGGGACAGAGAATCAGCCCCAGCATTTT. The chain links TRBV18 to TRBJ1-5, with TRBD1 identical over 7 bases. The CDR3 is made up of 13 amino acids. V trimming: 5 bases; J trimming: 4 bases; junction bases outside the gene matches: 2. The germline gives CDR1 KGHSH, CDR2 LQKENI.